Following are 32 T cell receptor beta chains from one sample sequenced in a study of glioma-infiltrating T cells. TCR alpha and beta CDR3 regions were amplified from RNA using iRepertoire nested multiplex PCR. TCRdb processed the multiplex PCR reads anew with MiXCR; each CDR3 protein has one entry. The sample records around 350,000 distinct CDR3 sequences, less than 50% being singletons. Sequencing was done on a sample of glioma tissue, nonneoplastic brain tissue, or PBMCs (not recorded which). These receptors were taken from a human donor with low-grade glioma or glioblastoma, undergoing nonglioma brain surgery, or in good health (not recorded which).

This clonotype was recorded many times. The chain links TRBV28 to TRBJ2-7; D is unresolved. CDR1 and CDR2 from the germline V gene are MDHEN and SYDVKM. The CDR3 consists of 13 residues. V lost 6 bases and J lost 3, with 12 bases in between. This CDR3 reads CASRLRFLYEQYF. The DNA for the CDR3 is TGTGCCAGCAGGTTGAGGTTCCTCTACGAGCAGTACTTC.

V usage is TRBV20-1 and J usage is TRBJ1-2; possibly TRBD1 for D (6 bases). Germline CDR1 and CDR2: DFQATT and SNEGSKA (reference sequence). This CDR3 is built from 15 residues. Deletions cut 0 bases from V and 10 bases from J, with 21 bases between. CDR3 loop: CSARDSQGISTDYTF. In nucleotides, the CDR3 is TGCAGTGCTAGAGACTCACAGGGAATCTCAACTGACTACACCTTC.

This clonotype was recorded only once. An end of the junction differs from the germline gene, which may be a read error. This chain uses TRBV25-1 with TRBJ2-1; TRBD1 matches at 10 bases. The germline V gene has CDR1 MGHDK and CDR2 SYGVNS. The CDR3 covers 15 residues. Here the CDR3 DNA reads TGTGCCAGCAGTGGCGGGACAGGGGTGTACAATGAGCAGCTCTTC. This gives the protein CASSGGTGVYNEQLF.

Points on this clonotype: This could be a read error, since a much larger clone is one nucleotide away. This chain uses TRBV27 with TRBJ1-6; D unclear. Germline V CDR1 and CDR2: MNHEY, SMNVEV (reference sequence). Between the trimmed V and J ends, which lost 3 bases and 12 bases, there was a span of 12 bases. The CDR3 loop spans 13 amino acids. CDR3 bases: TGTGCCAGCAGTTTTACCTCTTTTTTACCCCTCCACTTT. It translates to CASSFTSFLPLHF.

The table lists this clonotype with many counts. The chain recombines TRBV6-2 or TRBV6-3 with TRBJ2-3; TRBD2 matches 7 bases. J was trimmed by 2 bases and V by 1 base; bases with no gene match: 6. The CDR3 extends over 16 amino acids. Germline V gives CDR1 MNHEY, CDR2 SVGEGT. The CDR3 loop is CASSYWASGTTDTQYF. CDR3 DNA sequence: TGTGCCAGCAGTTACTGGGCTAGCGGTACCACAGATACGCAGTATTTT.

The V and J genes are TRBV20-1 and TRBJ2-7; perhaps TRBD1 as D (5 bases). The CDR3 extends over 15 amino acids. Between the trimmed V and J ends, which lost 6 bases and 7 bases, there was a span of 25 bases. From germline, CDR1 is DFQATT and CDR2 SNEGSKA (reference sequence). This chain's CDR3 is CSAPGRAQAYNEQYF. CDR3 in DNA: TGCAGTGCCCCTGGCAGGGCACAGGCTTACAATGAGCAGTACTTC.

Details on this clonotype: One end of the junction fails to match germline, which may point to a read error. The chain employs TRBV20-1 and TRBJ1-1, with D unclear. CDR3 length: 12 residues. In germline, CDR1 is DFQATT, CDR2 SNEGSKA (reference sequence). The DNA of the CDR3 is TGCAGTGCCGGATATTTGAACACTAAAGCTTTCTTT. Translated, it gives CSAGYLNTKAFF.

This clonotype was found many times. V and J are TRBV6-2 or TRBV6-3 and TRBJ1-2; 9 bases are a match to TRBD1. The germline V gene has CDR1 MNHEY and CDR2 SVGEGT. After removal of 2 bases from V and 4 bases from J, the junction contained 2 bases not matched to a gene. This CDR3 contains 14 residues. The CDR3, as DNA: TGTGCCAGCAGTTACACGGGACAGGGCTATGGCTACACCTTC. As protein: CASSYTGQGYGYTF.

As to this clonotype: With a much larger clone just one base away, this may be a read error. The chain combines TRBV20-1 with TRBJ2-1, with D hard to call. From germline, CDR1 is DFQATT and CDR2 SNEGSKA (reference sequence). This CDR3 comprises 13 residues. CDR3 amino acids: CSARRPTYNEQSF. The CDR3 region has the DNA TGCAGTGCTAGACGGCCCACCTACAATGAGCAGTCCTTC.

V gene TRBV7-2 combines with J gene TRBJ2-3; no firm D call. Germline V gene data show CDR1 as SGHTA and CDR2 as FQGNSA. The CDR3 contains 12 residues. Deletions cut 3 bases from V and 12 bases from J, with 13 bases between. This CDR3 reads CASSFSENNQYF. The CDR3 DNA follows: TGTGCCAGCAGCTTTTCGGAAAATAATCAGTATTTT.

The gene calls are TRBV12-5 and TRBJ2-1; D possibly corresponds to TRBD1 (6 bases). The V gene lost 6 bases and the J gene lost 0 bases, with 15 bases spanning the gap. Per the germline V gene, CDR1 is LGHNT and CDR2 is FRNRAP. This CDR3 comprises 16 residues. The CDR3 loop is CASGGNGDNSYNEQFF. The DNA of the CDR3 is TGTGCTAGTGGGGGCAACGGGGACAACTCCTACAATGAGCAGTTCTTC.

The chain recombines TRBV28 with TRBJ2-1, with 11 bases aligning to TRBD2. Germline-derived CDR1 and CDR2 are MDHEN and SYDVKM. The CDR3 is 16 amino acids. V was pared by 8 bases and J by 7 bases, with 13 bases of the junction left unmatched. Written as DNA, the CDR3 is TGTGCCAGCTCCCCCTTACTAGCGGGAGAGAAGAATGAGCAGTTCTTC. Its translation is CASSPLLAGEKNEQFF.

The genes are TRBV24-1 and TRBJ1-2, with D hard to call. Trimming removed 4 bases at V and 8 bases at J, with 13 bases between. The CDR3 has 13 residues. Germline-derived CDR1 and CDR2 are KGHDR and SFDVKD. CDR3 protein: CATSDPRFRGYTF. The CDR3 DNA sequence: TGTGCCACCAGTGACCCCAGGTTTAGAGGCTACACCTTC.

On this clonotype itself: The junction departs from the called germline gene at one end, perhaps through a read error. This rearrangement joins TRBV7-9 to TRBJ2-7; the D gene could be TRBD1 or TRBD2 (5 bases each). The length of the CDR3 is 14 residues. Germline CDR1 is SEHNR and CDR2 is FQNEAQ (reference sequence). CDR3 residues: CASSLLAGTYGQYF. Written as DNA, the CDR3 is TGTGCCAGCAGCTTACTAGCAGGGACCTACGGGCAGTACTTC.

The rearrangement links TRBV11-2 to TRBJ2-2, with D maybe TRBD1 (6 bases). Trimming cost V 5 bases and J 4 bases, with 11 bases left between them. This CDR3 is built from 14 residues. Germline V CDR1 and CDR2: SGHAT, FQNNGV. CDR3 residues: CASSTQQGTGELFF. The CDR3 nucleotides are TGTGCCAGCAGCACCCAACAGGGCACCGGGGAGCTGTTTTTT.

This chain links TRBV25-1 with TRBJ1-1; D is possibly TRBD1 (5 bases). V was cut by 4 bases and J by 3 bases, with 15 bases left in between. This CDR3 is built from 15 residues. Germline V CDR1 and CDR2: MGHDK, SYGVNS. The CDR3 is CASSAQGGSDTEAFF. The CDR3 DNA follows: TGTGCCAGCAGTGCCCAGGGAGGATCGGACACTGAAGCTTTCTTT. Based on the CDR3 plus reference TRBV25-1 and TRBJ1-1, the full variable domain is EADIYQTPRYLVIGTGKKITLECSQTMGHDKMYWYQQDPGMELHLIHYSYGVNSTEKGDLSSESTVSRIRTEHFPLTLESARPSHTSQYLCASSAQGGSDTEAFFGQGTRLTVV.

This clonotype was counted between two and nine times. The rearrangement joins TRBV20-1 to TRBJ2-7; D might be TRBD2 (7 bases). The CDR3 sequence is 13 residues long. The germline gives CDR1 DFQATT, CDR2 SNEGSKA (reference sequence). Trimming left V 8 bases short and J 7 bases short, with 21 bases between. The CDR3 protein is CSPKKGGGGEQYF. CDR3 coding DNA: TGCAGTCCGAAAAAAGGGGGGGGAGGTGAGCAGTACTTC.

This clonotype was seen ten or more times. At one end, the junction sequence differs from germline, possibly due to a read error. The rearrangement links TRBV6-5 to TRBJ1-5, with no clear D. The length of the CDR3 is 10 residues. Per the germline V gene, CDR1 is MNHEY and CDR2 is SVGAGI. Written as DNA, the CDR3 is TGTGCCAGCGGTTATCAGCCCCAGCATTTT. This codes for CASGYQPQHF.

A remark on this clonotype: Germline and junction disagree at one end, which may indicate a read error. This chain uses TRBV25-1 with TRBJ1-2; no clear D. The CDR3 is 13 amino acids. The germline CDR1 and CDR2 sequences are MGHDK and SYGVNS. This chain's CDR3 is CDSSGTPKGGYTF. The CDR3 DNA follows: TGTGACAGCAGTGGAACGCCTAAGGGTGGCTACACCTTC.

With respect to this clonotype: This clone may be a read error of a much larger clone one base away. The genes are TRBV27 and TRBJ1-1, with D unclear. This CDR3 region has 13 residues. Germline V gene sequence: CDR1 MNHEY, CDR2 SMNVEV (reference sequence). DNA for the CDR3: TGTGCCTGCAGTCCCAGTATTGGCGCTGAAGCTTTCTTT. Its translation: CACSPSIGAEAFF.

Points on this clonotype: A single base separates this from a much larger clone, so it may be a read error. In DNA form, the CDR3 reads TGTGCCAGCAACCCGGGACAGGGCCCCAACTATGGCTACACCTTC. Translation: CASNPGQGPNYGYTF. V gene TRBV6-4 combines with J gene TRBJ1-2; 9 positions agree with TRBD1. V dropped 7 bases and J dropped 2; count of bases not matched to a gene: 8. From germline, CDR1 is MRHNA and CDR2 SNTAGT. This CDR3 contains 15 residues.

About this clonotype: A read error is possible here, since a much larger clone lies one base away. CDR3 bases: TGTGCCAGCGGCCACGGTGGCGCAGATACGCAGTATTTT. This codes for CASGHGGADTQYF. The rearrangement uses TRBV27 and TRBJ2-3, with D unclear. The CDR3 runs 13 residues. The germline V gene has CDR1 MNHEY and CDR2 SMNVEV (reference sequence). Trimming removed 8 bases from V and 4 bases from J, with 13 bases in between.

The chain couples TRBV28 to TRBJ2-1, with TRBD2 matching 15 bases. CDR3 length: 20 amino acids. V dropped 5 bases and J dropped 0; count of bases not matched to a gene: 11. The germline gives CDR1 MDHEN, CDR2 SYDVKM. The CDR3 region is CASSPWTSGRVGSSYNEQFF. The CDR3 DNA follows: TGTGCCAGCAGTCCCTGGACTAGCGGGAGGGTCGGGAGCTCCTACAATGAGCAGTTCTTC. The full variable domain, with the rest looked up from reference TRBV28 and TRBJ2-1, is DVKVTQSSRYLVKRTGEKVFLECVQDMDHENMFWYRQDPGLGLRLIYFSYDVKMKEKGDIPEGYSVSREKKERFSLILESASTNQTSMYLCASSPWTSGRVGSSYNEQFFGPGTRLTVL.

The V gene is TRBV4-3, the J gene TRBJ2-2; no definite D call. The V end was cut by 0 bases, the J end by 3 bases, with 17 bases between. This CDR3 has 18 residues. Germline CDR1 is LGHNA and CDR2 is YSLEER. Here the CDR3 reads CASSQDHTKQKDTGELFF. CDR3 DNA: TGCGCCAGCAGCCAAGATCACACCAAACAAAAGGACACCGGGGAGCTGTTTTTT.

Concerning this clonotype itself: At one end, the junction sequence differs from germline, possibly due to a read error. CDR3 amino acids: CASSQVPAYTQYF. The CDR3 nucleotides are TGCGCCAGCAGCCAGGTACCAGCCTATACGCAGTATTTT. The chain combines TRBV7-2 with TRBJ2-3, with D unclear. This CDR3 has 13 amino acids. Germline-derived CDR1 and CDR2 are SGHTA and FQGNSA.

The chain recombines TRBV4-2 with TRBJ2-4; 7 bases fit TRBD1. Germline CDR1 reads LGHNA; CDR2 reads YNFKEQ. The CDR3 is made up of 15 amino acids. With V trimmed by 3 bases and J by 4 bases, 6 bases remained unmatched. CDR3 coding DNA: TGTGCCAGCAGCCACCAGGGACAGTCGAAAAACATTCAGTACTTC. Its translation: CASSHQGQSKNIQYF.

A few counts support this clonotype. The rearrangement links TRBV7-8 to TRBJ2-3, with D perhaps being TRBD1 or TRBD2 (6 bases each). CDR1 is SGHVS and CDR2 is FQNEAQ in the germline V gene. The CDR3 consists of 16 residues. The V gene lost 2 bases and the J gene lost 5 bases, with 17 bases spanning the gap. The CDR3 sequence is CASSLSFVGGRDTQYF. CDR3 nucleotides: TGTGCCAGCAGCTTATCGTTTGTCGGGGGCAGAGATACGCAGTATTTT.

In its sample, this clonotype was seen many times. This rearrangement joins TRBV28 to TRBJ1-1; no reliable D call. Germline CDR1 is MDHEN and CDR2 is SYDVKM. This CDR3 region has 15 residues. Trimming removed 5 bases at V and 4 bases at J, with 17 bases between. CDR3: CASSPPTGLATEAFF. In DNA form, the CDR3 reads TGTGCCAGCAGTCCACCGACGGGATTGGCCACTGAAGCTTTCTTT.

This clonotype came up a few times. This rearrangement joins TRBV4-2 to TRBJ2-2, with TRBD2 as a possible D gene (6 bases). This CDR3 has 17 amino acids. Deletions cut 0 bases from V and 6 bases from J, with 17 bases between. Germline V gene sequence: CDR1 LGHNA, CDR2 YNFKEQ. CDR3 DNA sequence: TGTGCCAGCAGCCAAGATCTCGGGGGTGGTATCCCCGGGGAGCTGTTTTTT. This encodes CASSQDLGGGIPGELFF.

In this sample, this clonotype turned up many times. The CDR3 protein is CASSLGSYNEQFF. CDR3 DNA: TGTGCCAGCAGTTTGGGCTCCTACAATGAGCAGTTCTTC. The chain couples TRBV28 to TRBJ2-1; D remains unclear. The CDR3 covers 13 residues. Germline CDR1 and CDR2: MDHEN and SYDVKM. Trimming removed 3 bases from V and 0 bases from J, with 3 bases in between.

The sample holds one count of this clonotype. A much larger clonotype is one base distant, so this may be a read error. V gene TRBV15 combines with J gene TRBJ2-2; D is undetermined. CDR3 length: 14 amino acids. The germline CDR1 and CDR2 sequences are LNHNV and YYDKDF (reference sequence). The CDR3, as DNA: TGTGCCACCAGCACTCCCAAGAACACCAGGGAGCTGTTTTTT. Protein product: CATSTPKNTRELFF.

The genes are TRBV6-2 or TRBV6-3 and TRBJ2-3; D remains unclear. Germline CDR1 is MNHEY and CDR2 is SVGEGT. The V end was cut by 6 bases, the J end by 2 bases, with 15 bases between. This CDR3 has 15 amino acids. The CDR3 sequence is CASRSLPGFTDTQYF. CDR3 DNA sequence: TGTGCCAGCAGATCCCTGCCAGGCTTCACAGATACGCAGTATTTT.